This TCR beta chain was captured by sequencing in a study of CD8 T cells in ankylosing spondylitis. General study findings and limits: Typical of ankylosing spondylitis blood, it appeared, was a TCR beta motif of several highly homologous variants. Reportedly, matched ankylosing spondylitis synovial fluid was significantly enriched for disease-linked clones. Disease-linked clones, CD8+, were relatively rare in peripheral blood.

This clonotype was seen more than once but under ten times. Its antigen is currently unknown. Quantitative 5'-RACE with molecular barcodes was used to make the TCR beta libraries. TCRdb called the 5' RACE reads again in MiXCR, with one record for every CDR3 protein. This table holds a few hundred thousand distinct CDR3 sequences, approximately 20% found once. V lost 6 bases and J 5 bases, leaving 11 bases between the germline ends. The CDR3 contains 11 residues. Germline V gives CDR1 DFQATT, CDR2 SNEGSKA (reference sequence). The sample was blood, either unsorted or a sorted T cell fraction (not recorded which). The origin of this receptor is a male donor with ankylosing spondylitis. The chain combines TRBV20-1 with TRBJ2-7; a possible D gene is TRBD1 (5 bases). The CDR3 nucleotides are TGCAGTGCAATAACAGGTGACGAGCAGTACTTC. This sequence encodes CSAITGDEQYF.